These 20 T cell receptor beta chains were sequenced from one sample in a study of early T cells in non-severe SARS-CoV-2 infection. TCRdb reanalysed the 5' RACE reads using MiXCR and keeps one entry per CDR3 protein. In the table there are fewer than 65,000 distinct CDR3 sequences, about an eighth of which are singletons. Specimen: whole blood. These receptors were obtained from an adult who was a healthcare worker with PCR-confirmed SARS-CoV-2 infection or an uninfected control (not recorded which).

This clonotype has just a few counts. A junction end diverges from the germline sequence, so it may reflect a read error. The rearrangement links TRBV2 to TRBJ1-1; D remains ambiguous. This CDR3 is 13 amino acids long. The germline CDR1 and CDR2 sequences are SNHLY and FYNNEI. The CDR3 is CASKPSYRTVAFF. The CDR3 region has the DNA TGTGCCAGCAAACCCAGTTACCGCACTGTAGCTTTCTTT.

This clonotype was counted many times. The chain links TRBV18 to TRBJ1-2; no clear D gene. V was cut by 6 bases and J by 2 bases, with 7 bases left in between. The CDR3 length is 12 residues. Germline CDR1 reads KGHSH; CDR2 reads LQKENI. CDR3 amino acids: CASSQRNYGYTF. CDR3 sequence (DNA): TGTGCCAGCTCGCAACGGAACTATGGCTACACCTTC.

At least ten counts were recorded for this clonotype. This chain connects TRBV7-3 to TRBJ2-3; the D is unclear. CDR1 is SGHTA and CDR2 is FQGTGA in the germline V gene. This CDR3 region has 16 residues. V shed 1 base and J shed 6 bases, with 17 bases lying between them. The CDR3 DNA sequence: TGTGCCAGCAGCTTAAGAGCTCACGGGCTCGGGGATACGCAGTATTTT. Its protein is CASSLRAHGLGDTQYF.

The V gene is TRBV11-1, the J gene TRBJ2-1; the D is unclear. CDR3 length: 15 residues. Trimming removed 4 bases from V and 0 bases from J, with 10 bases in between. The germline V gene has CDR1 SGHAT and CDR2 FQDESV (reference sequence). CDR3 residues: CASSSGPSSYNEQFF. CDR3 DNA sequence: TGTGCCAGCAGCTCAGGACCTAGCTCCTACAATGAGCAGTTCTTC.

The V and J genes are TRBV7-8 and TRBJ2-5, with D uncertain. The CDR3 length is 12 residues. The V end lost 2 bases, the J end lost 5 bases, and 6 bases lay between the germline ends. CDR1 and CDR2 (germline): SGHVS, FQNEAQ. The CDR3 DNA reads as TGTGCCAGCAGCTTATCCCCCGAGACCCAGTACTTC. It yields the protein CASSLSPETQYF.

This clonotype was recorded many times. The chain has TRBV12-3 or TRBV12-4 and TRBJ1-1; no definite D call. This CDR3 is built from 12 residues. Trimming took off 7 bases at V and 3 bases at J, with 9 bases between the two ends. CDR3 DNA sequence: TGTGCCAGCAACAAGGCGGACACTGAAGCTTTCTTT. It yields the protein CASNKADTEAFF.

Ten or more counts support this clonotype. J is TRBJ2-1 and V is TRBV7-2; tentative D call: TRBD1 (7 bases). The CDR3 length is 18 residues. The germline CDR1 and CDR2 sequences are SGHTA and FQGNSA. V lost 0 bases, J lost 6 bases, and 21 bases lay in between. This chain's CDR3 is CASSLAHPGQTGANEQFF. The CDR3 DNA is TGTGCCAGCAGCTTAGCGCATCCGGGACAGACGGGGGCCAATGAGCAGTTCTTC.

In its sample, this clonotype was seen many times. CDR3 in DNA: TGCAGCGTTAGACCTCAAGCAGCCCCACAGACCCAGTACTTC. Translating gives CSVRPQAAPQTQYF. V usage is TRBV29-1 and J usage is TRBJ2-5; D is undetermined. Trimming left V 5 bases short and J 6 bases short, with 19 bases between. From germline, CDR1 is SQVTM and CDR2 ANQGSEA. The CDR3 spans 14 residues.

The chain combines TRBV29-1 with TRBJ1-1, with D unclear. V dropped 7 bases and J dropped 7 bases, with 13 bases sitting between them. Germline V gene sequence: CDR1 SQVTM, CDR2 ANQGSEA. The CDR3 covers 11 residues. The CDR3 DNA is TGCAGCGCAAACGGGCTCATTGAAGCTTTCTTT. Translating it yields CSANGLIEAFF.

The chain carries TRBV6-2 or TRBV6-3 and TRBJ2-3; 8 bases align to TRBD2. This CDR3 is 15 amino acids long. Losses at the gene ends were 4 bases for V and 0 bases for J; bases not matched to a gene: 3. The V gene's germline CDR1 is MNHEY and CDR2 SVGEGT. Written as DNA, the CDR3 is TGTGCCAGCAGTTTCTTAGCGGGGAGCACAGATACGCAGTATTTT. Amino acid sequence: CASSFLAGSTDTQYF.

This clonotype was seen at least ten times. The CDR3 here is CSGRQGAQNTEAFF. CDR3 nucleotide sequence: TGCAGCGGGAGACAGGGGGCGCAGAACACTGAAGCTTTCTTT. The chain combines TRBV29-1 with TRBJ1-1, with 10 positions matching TRBD1. This CDR3 contains 14 residues. The V gene's germline CDR1 is SQVTM and CDR2 ANQGSEA. Germline trimming cut 7 bases from V and 1 base from J; bases unmatched to any gene: 6.

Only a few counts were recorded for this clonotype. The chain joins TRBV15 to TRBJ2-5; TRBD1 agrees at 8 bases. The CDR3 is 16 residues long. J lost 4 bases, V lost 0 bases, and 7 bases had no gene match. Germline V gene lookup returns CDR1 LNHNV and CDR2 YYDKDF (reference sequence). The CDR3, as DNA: TGTGCCACCAGCAGAGATTGGACAGGGCAGGGAGAGACCCAGTACTTC. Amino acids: CATSRDWTGQGETQYF.

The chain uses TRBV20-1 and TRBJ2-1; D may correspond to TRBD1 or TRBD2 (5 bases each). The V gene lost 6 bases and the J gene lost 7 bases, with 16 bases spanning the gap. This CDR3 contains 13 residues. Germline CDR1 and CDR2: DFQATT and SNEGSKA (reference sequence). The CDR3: CSARTGTTNEQFF. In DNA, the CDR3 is TGCAGTGCCCGCACCGGGACCACTAATGAGCAGTTCTTC.

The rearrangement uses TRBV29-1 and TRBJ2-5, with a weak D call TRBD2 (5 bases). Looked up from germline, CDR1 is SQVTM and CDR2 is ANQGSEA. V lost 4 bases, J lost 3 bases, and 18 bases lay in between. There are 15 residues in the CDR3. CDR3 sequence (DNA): TGCAGCGTTGCCGACGTGCGCGGGTATGAAGAGACCCAGTACTTC. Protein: CSVADVRGYEETQYF.

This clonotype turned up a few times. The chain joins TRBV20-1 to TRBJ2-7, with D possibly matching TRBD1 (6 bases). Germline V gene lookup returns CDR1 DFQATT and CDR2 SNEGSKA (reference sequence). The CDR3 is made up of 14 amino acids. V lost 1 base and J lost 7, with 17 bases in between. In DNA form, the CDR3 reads TGCAGTGCTAGAGGCCGGGACACCCAAAGGGAGCAGTACTTC. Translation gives CSARGRDTQREQYF.

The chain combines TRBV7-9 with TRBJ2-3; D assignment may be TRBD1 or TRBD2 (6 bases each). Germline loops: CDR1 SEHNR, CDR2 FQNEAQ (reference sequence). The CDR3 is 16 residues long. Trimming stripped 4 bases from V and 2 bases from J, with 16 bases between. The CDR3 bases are TGTGCCAGCAGCTCTGGAGGAGGGGGGCACACAGATACGCAGTATTTT. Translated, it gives CASSSGGGGHTDTQYF. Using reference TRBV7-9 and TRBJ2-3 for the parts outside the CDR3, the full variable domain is DTGVSQNPRHKITKRGQNVTFRCDPISEHNRLYWYRQTLGQGPEFLTYFQNEAQLEKSRLLSDRFSAERPKGSFSTLEIQRTEQGDSAMYLCASSSGGGGHTDTQYFGPGTRLTVL.

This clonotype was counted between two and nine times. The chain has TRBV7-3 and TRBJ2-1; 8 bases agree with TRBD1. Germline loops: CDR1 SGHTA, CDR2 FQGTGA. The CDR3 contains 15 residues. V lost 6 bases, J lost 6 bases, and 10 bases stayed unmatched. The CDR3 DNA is TGTGCCAGCAGTCCACCCCAGGGGGCTCTCAATGAGCAGTTCTTC. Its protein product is CASSPPQGALNEQFF.

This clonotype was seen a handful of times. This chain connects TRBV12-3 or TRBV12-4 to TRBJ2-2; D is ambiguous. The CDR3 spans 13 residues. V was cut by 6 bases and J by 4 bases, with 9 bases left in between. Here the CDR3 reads CASREWGTGELFF. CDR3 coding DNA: TGTGCCAGCAGGGAATGGGGCACCGGGGAGCTGTTTTTT.

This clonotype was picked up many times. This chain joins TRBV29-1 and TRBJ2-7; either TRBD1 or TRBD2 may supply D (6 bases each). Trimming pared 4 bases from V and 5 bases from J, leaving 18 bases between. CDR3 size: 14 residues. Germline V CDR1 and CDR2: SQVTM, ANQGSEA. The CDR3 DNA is TGCAGCGTTGGTAGGGGGGTCCCGGTCCACGAGCAGTACTTC. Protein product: CSVGRGVPVHEQYF.

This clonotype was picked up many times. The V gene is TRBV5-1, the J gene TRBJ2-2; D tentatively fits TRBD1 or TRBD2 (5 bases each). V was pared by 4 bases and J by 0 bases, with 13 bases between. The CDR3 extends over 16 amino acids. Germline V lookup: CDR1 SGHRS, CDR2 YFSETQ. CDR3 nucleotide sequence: TGCGCCAGCAGCCATAGTTGGGGGACGAACACCGGGGAGCTGTTTTTT. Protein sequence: CASSHSWGTNTGELFF. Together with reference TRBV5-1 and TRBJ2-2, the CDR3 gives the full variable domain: KAGVTQTPRYLIKTRGQQVTLSCSPISGHRSVSWYQQTPGQGLQFLFEYFSETQRNKGNFPGRFSGRQFSNSRSEMNVSTLELGDSALYLCASSHSWGTNTGELFFGEGSRLTVL.